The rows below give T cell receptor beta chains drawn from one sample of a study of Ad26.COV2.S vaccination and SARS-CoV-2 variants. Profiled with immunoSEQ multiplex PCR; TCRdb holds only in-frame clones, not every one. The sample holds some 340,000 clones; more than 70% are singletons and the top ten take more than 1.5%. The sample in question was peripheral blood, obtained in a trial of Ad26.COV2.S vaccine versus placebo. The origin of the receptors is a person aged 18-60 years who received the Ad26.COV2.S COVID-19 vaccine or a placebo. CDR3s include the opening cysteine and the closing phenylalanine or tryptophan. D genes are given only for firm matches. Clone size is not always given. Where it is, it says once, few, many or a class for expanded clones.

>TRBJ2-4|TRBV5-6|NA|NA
CASKNGPTKNIQYF
TGTGCCAGCAAAAACGGACCAACCAAAAACATTCAGTACTTC
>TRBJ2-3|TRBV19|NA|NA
CASSMGSTDTQYF
TGTGCCAGTAGTATGGGTAGCACAGATACGCAGTATTTT
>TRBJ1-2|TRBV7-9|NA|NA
CASSLTAGTYDYTF
TGTGCCAGCAGCTTAACCGCCGGGACTTACGACTACACCTTC
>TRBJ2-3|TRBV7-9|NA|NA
CASSRSGSTDTQYF
TGTGCCAGCAGCCGGAGCGGCAGCACAGATACGCAGTATTTT
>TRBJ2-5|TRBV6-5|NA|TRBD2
CASSRGGADQETQYF
TGTGCCAGCAGCCGCGGGGGGGCTGACCAAGAGACCCAGTACTTC
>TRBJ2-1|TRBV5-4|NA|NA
CASSPRGGSSYNEQFF
TGTGCCAGCAGCCCCCGCGGAGGGAGCTCCTACAATGAGCAGTTCTTC
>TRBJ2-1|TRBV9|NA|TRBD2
CASSEAGTYNEQFF
TGTGCCAGCAGCGAAGCGGGGACCTACAATGAGCAGTTCTTC
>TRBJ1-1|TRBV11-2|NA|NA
CASSSWKLNTEAFF
TGTGCCAGCAGCTCCTGGAAGTTGAACACTGAAGCTTTCTTT
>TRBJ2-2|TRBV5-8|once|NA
CASSLVQGLITNTGELFF
TGTGCCAGCAGCTTGGTACAGGGACTAATAACGAACACCGGGGAGCTGTTTTTT
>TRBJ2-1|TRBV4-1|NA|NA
CASSQVQGGEQFF
TGCGCCAGCAGCCAAGTCCAGGGGGGTGAGCAGTTCTTC
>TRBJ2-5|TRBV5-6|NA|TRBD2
CASSSLAGAQETQYF
TGTGCCAGCAGCTCACTAGCGGGGGCCCAAGAGACCCAGTACTTC
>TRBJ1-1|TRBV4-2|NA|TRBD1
CASSLIDRDSTEAFF
TGTGCCAGCAGCCTTATTGACAGGGATAGCACTGAAGCTTTCTTT
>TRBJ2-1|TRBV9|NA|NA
CASSAGWNEQFF
TGTGCCAGCAGCGCGGGGTGGAATGAGCAGTTCTTC
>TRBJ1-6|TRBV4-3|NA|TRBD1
CASLPDRGNNSPLHF
TGCGCCAGCCTTCCCGACAGGGGGAATAATTCACCCCTCCACTTT
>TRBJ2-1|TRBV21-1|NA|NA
CASSGGVSSYNEQFF
TGTGCCAGCAGCGGGGGGGTGTCTTCCTACAATGAGCAGTTCTTC
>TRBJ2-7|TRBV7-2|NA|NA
CASSTPPIGYEQYF
TGTGCCAGCAGCACCCCCCCGATAGGTTACGAGCAGTACTTC
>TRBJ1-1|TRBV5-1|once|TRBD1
CASSLVAGGSTEAFF
TGCGCCAGCAGCTTGGTCGCAGGGGGTTCCACTGAAGCTTTCTTT
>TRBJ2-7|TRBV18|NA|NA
CASSPQGPHGYEQYF
TGTGCCAGCTCACCACAGGGGCCTCACGGGTACGAGCAGTACTTC
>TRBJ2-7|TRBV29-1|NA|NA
CSARVSSYEQYF
TGCAGCGCTCGCGTTAGCTCCTACGAGCAGTACTTC
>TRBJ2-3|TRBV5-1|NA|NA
CASSLEWVTDTQYF
TGCGCCAGCAGCCTGGAGTGGGTCACAGATACGCAGTATTTT
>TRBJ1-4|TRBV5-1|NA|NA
CASSVTEHPTNEKLFF
TGCGCCAGCAGCGTGACCGAACACCCAACTAATGAAAAACTGTTTTTT
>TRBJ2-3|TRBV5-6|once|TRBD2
CASRERGGFADTQYF
TGTGCCAGCAGGGAGCGGGGGGGCTTCGCAGATACGCAGTATTTT
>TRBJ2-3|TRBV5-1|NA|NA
CASSLVSLPSTDTQYF
TGCGCCAGCAGCTTGGTCAGCCTACCATCCACAGATACGCAGTATTTT
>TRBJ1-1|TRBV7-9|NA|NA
CASSLDWGSFRGNTEAFF
TGTGCCAGCAGCTTAGACTGGGGGTCTTTCAGGGGGAACACTGAAGCTTTCTTT
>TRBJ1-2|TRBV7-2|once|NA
CASSPRTDASGGYTF
TGTGCCAGCAGCCCCCGGACGGATGCCTCCGGCGGCTACACCTTC
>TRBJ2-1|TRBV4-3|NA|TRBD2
CASSHEGLAGHNEQFF
TGCGCCAGCAGCCATGAGGGACTAGCGGGGCACAATGAGCAGTTCTTC
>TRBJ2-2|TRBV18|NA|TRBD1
CASSLGTGNTGELFF
TGTGCCAGCTCACTCGGGACAGGTAACACCGGGGAGCTGTTTTTT
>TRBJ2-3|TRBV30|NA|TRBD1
CAWSVLRDRKDTQYF
TGTGCCTGGAGTGTACTAAGGGACAGAAAAGATACGCAGTATTTT
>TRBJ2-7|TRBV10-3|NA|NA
CAISESWGSYEQYF
TGTGCCATCAGTGAGTCTTGGGGTTCCTACGAGCAGTACTTC
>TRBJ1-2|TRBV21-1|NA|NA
CASSKRQDNYGYTF
TGTGCCAGCAGCAAAAGGCAGGATAACTATGGCTACACCTTC
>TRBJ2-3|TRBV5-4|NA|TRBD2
CASSSYIAGGTDTQYF
TGTGCCAGCAGCTCCTATATAGCGGGGGGCACAGATACGCAGTATTTT
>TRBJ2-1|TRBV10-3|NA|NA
CAITEPGATGYNEQFF
TGTGCCATCACGGAGCCTGGGGCGACCGGCTACAATGAGCAGTTCTTC
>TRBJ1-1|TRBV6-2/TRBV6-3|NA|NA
CASSYQRQNTEAFF
TGTGCCAGCAGTTACCAGAGACAGAACACTGAAGCTTTCTTT
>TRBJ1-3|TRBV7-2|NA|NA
CASSLRGGNTIYF
TGTGCCAGCAGCTTACGTGGAGGAAACACCATATATTTT
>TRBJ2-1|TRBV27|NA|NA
CASSSILQGYEQFF
TGTGCCAGCAGTTCCATCCTACAGGGCTATGAGCAGTTCTTC
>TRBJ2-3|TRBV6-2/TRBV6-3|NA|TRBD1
CASSYEGQDKDTQYF
TGTGCCAGCAGTTACGAGGGACAGGACAAAGATACGCAGTATTTT